Listed below are T cell receptor beta chains from one sample, sequenced in a study of metastatic and nonmetastatic thyroid tumors. TCRdb re-called the PCR reads with MiXCR. The sample carries tens of thousands of clones, just under 15% recorded once. The sequencing sample was made of blood. Source of these receptors: a female donor with papillary thyroid cancer or a benign thyroid nodule (not recorded which). Some clones in this sample may be carry-over from other donors' samples. Each CDR3 is given with its conserved first and last residue. D genes are given only for firm matches. Part of the rows lack a size; the others show once, few, many or a class for expanded clones.

CDR3aa	CDR3nt	j_gene	d_gene	abundance	v_gene
CASTLGTSGSYEQYF	TGTGCCAGCACCCTGGGGACTAGCGGCTCCTACGAGCAGTACTTC	TRBJ2-7	TRBD2	.	TRBV6-1
CASSETPPSTGTDTQYF	TGTGCCAGCAGTGAAACCCCTCCCTCGACGGGCACAGATACGCAGTATTTT	TRBJ2-3	.	many	TRBV2
CASSPRGTSGGYEQFF	TGTGCCAGCAGCCCTCGAGGGACTAGCGGGGGGTATGAGCAGTTCTTC	TRBJ2-1	TRBD2	.	TRBV11-2
CASSQGNYGYTF	TGTGCCAGCAGCCAAGGGAATTATGGCTACACCTTC	TRBJ1-2	.	many	TRBV3-1
CRAGLAAQETQYF	TGCAGGGCGGGACTAGCGGCCCAAGAGACCCAGTACTTC	TRBJ2-5	TRBD2	many	TRBV20-1
CASSREGYGYTF	TGTGCCAGCAGTAGGGAGGGCTATGGCTACACCTTC	TRBJ1-2	.	few	TRBV7-9
CSAKDRGLISNQPQHF	TGCAGTGCTAAGGACAGGGGACTAATTAGCAATCAGCCCCAGCATTTT	TRBJ1-5	TRBD1	once	TRBV20-1
CSARGGPVQPQHF	TGCAGTGCTAGAGGGGGACCCGTTCAGCCCCAGCATTTT	TRBJ1-5	.	.	TRBV20-1
CSASSQATNYGYTF	TGCAGTGCTAGTAGCCAGGCCACGAACTATGGCTACACCTTC	TRBJ1-2	.	many	TRBV20-1
CASTSGGGLGTQYF	TGTGCCAGCACCTCAGGTGGAGGGTTGGGGACCCAGTACTTC	TRBJ2-5	.	many	TRBV7-9
CASSLEVNTGELFF	TGTGCCAGCAGCTTGGAGGTGAACACCGGGGAGCTGTTTTTT	TRBJ2-2	.	many	TRBV5-4
CASSEPGRNEQFF	TGTGCCAGCAGTGAACCCGGAAGGAATGAGCAGTTCTTC	TRBJ2-1	.	many	TRBV6-1
CASSQEIISTDTQYF	TGCGCCAGCAGCCAAGAGATCATTAGCACAGATACGCAGTACTTT	TRBJ2-3	.	few	TRBV4-3
CAWSKDRDDEQYF	TGTGCCTGGAGTAAAGACAGGGACGACGAGCAGTACTTC	TRBJ2-7	TRBD1	.	TRBV30
CASSYQDKDEQYF	TGTGCCAGCAGTTATCAAGACAAGGACGAGCAGTACTTC	TRBJ2-7	.	medium-sized	TRBV6-2/TRBV6-3
CASCHRGSTDTQYF	TGTGCCAGCTGCCACAGGGGAAGCACAGATACGCAGTATTTT	TRBJ2-3	TRBD1	many	TRBV13
CASIGTSGRRGQETQYF	TGTGCCAGCATTGGGACTAGCGGGAGGAGGGGCCAAGAGACCCAGTACTTC	TRBJ2-5	TRBD2	many	TRBV28
CASKPRTDRAHTEAFF	TGTGCCAGCAAACCCAGGACGGACAGGGCCCACACTGAAGCTTTCTTT	TRBJ1-1	TRBD1	many	TRBV28
CASSFRKEQFF	TGTGCCAGCAGTTTTCGAAAGGAGCAGTTCTTC	TRBJ2-1	.	many	TRBV28
CASRDRAGDEQYF	TGTGCCAGCAGGGACAGGGCCGGGGACGAGCAGTACTTC	TRBJ2-7	TRBD1	medium-sized	TRBV27
CASSHRRGPQHF	TGTGCCAGCAGCCACAGGAGGGGGCCCCAGCATTTT	TRBJ1-5	.	many	TRBV3-1
CASSLSLAGAGEQYF	TGTGCCAGCAGTTTGTCACTAGCGGGAGCGGGCGAGCAGTACTTC	TRBJ2-7	TRBD2	medium-sized	TRBV28
CAIRDSSGANVLTF	TGTGCCATCAGGGACTCCTCTGGGGCCAACGTCCTGACTTTT	TRBJ2-6	.	many	TRBV10-3
CAWSATSGGTDTQYF	TGTGCCTGGAGTGCGACTAGCGGGGGCACAGATACGCAGTATTTT	TRBJ2-3	TRBD2	many	TRBV30
CASSWIGGVENSPLHF	TGTGCCAGCAGCTGGATCGGGGGGGTTGAAAATTCACCCCTCCACTTT	TRBJ1-6	.	many	TRBV7-2
CASSFSTGDEKLFF	TGTGCCAGCAGCTTTTCGACAGGGGATGAAAAACTGTTTTTT	TRBJ1-4	TRBD1	many	TRBV5-4
CASSQVPGLPSYEQYF	TGTGCCAGCAGCCAAGTCCCGGGTCTCCCCTCCTACGAGCAGTACTTC	TRBJ2-7	.	many	TRBV14
CASSPGLAAYNEQFF	TGTGCCAGCTCACCAGGACTAGCGGCCTACAATGAGCAGTTCTTC	TRBJ2-1	TRBD2	many	TRBV2
CATSFRDGYNSPLHF	TGTGCCACCAGTTTCCGGGATGGCTATAATTCACCCCTCCACTTT	TRBJ1-6	.	many	TRBV24-1
CASSQGRLRQTSGNTIYF	TGTGCCAGCAGCCAAGGGAGATTACGACAGACATCTGGAAACACCATATATTTT	TRBJ1-3	.	many	TRBV14
CASSLGYSGTDTQYF	TGTGCTAGCAGTTTAGGGTACAGCGGCACAGATACGCAGTATTTT	TRBJ2-3	.	few	TRBV12-3/TRBV12-4
CASSIQGYQPQHF	TGTGCCAGTAGTATCCAGGGTTATCAGCCCCAGCATTTT	TRBJ1-5	.	many	TRBV19
CASSLKTAAGNTIYF	TGTGCCAGCAGCTTAAAAACTGCCGCGGGAAACACCATATATTTT	TRBJ1-3	.	many	TRBV7-9
CASSQRDTQYF	TGTGCCAGCAGCCAAAGGGATACGCAGTATTTT	TRBJ2-3	.	few	TRBV7-8
CASWAGQAVGYTF	TGCGCCAGCTGGGCGGGGCAGGCTGTTGGCTACACCTTC	TRBJ1-2	.	.	TRBV4-1
CASSKTGSPLHF	TGTGCCAGCAGTAAGACAGGTTCACCCCTCCACTTT	TRBJ1-6	.	few	TRBV6-1
CASSSSRGGNTIYF	TGTGCCAGCAGTTCGAGTCGAGGTGGAAACACCATATATTTT	TRBJ1-3	.	many	TRBV12-3/TRBV12-4
CASSRGGSNEKLFF	TGTGCCAGCAGCCGCGGGGGGTCTAATGAAAAACTGTTTTTT	TRBJ1-4	.	many	TRBV5-6
CASMPGGGRREELFF	TGTGCCAGCATGCCTGGGGGGGGGCGGCGGGAAGAACTGTTTTTT	TRBJ1-4	.	few	TRBV6-1
CASSPASSGNTIYF	TGTGCCAGTAGTCCCGCTTCCTCTGGAAACACCATATATTTT	TRBJ1-3	.	many	TRBV19
CVSSDNAGSGTGELFF	TGTGTCAGCAGTGATAATGCAGGGTCTGGAACCGGGGAGCTGTTTTTC	TRBJ2-2	.	.	TRBV6-1
CASSEGGLAGGWYNEQFF	TGTGCCAGCAGCGAGGGGGGACTAGCGGGAGGATGGTACAATGAGCAGTTCTTC	TRBJ2-1	TRBD2	many	TRBV9
CASRRDREGYGYTF	TGTGCCTCCCGCCGGGACAGGGAAGGCTATGGCTACACCTTC	TRBJ1-2	TRBD1	once	TRBV30
CASSSLLLPGLAVSTDTQYF	TGTGCCAGCAGTTCATTACTTCTTCCGGGACTAGCGGTTAGCACAGATACGCAGTATTTT	TRBJ2-3	TRBD2	many	TRBV27
CASSFGWGGLYNEQFF	TGTGCCAGCAGCTTTGGTTGGGGCGGCTTATACAATGAGCAGTTCTTC	TRBJ2-1	.	.	TRBV11-2
CASRPAGSYEQFF	TGTGCCAGCAGGCCCGCAGGGAGCTATGAGCAGTTCTTC	TRBJ2-1	.	many	TRBV27
CASSRLGRLSEKLFF	TGTGCCAGCAGCCGTCTGGGGAGGCTTAGCGAAAAACTGTTTTTT	TRBJ1-4	.	many	TRBV7-2
CASSLHSDTQYF	TGTGCCAGCAGCTTACACTCAGATACGCAGTATTTT	TRBJ2-3	.	many	TRBV7-6